The 10 T cell receptor beta chains in this list originate from one sample, sequenced in a study of early T cells in non-severe SARS-CoV-2 infection. Using its own MiXCR run on the 5' RACE reads, TCRdb lists one record per CDR3 protein. The sample includes fewer than 85,000 distinct CDR3 sequences, around 10% of them seen just once. Material: whole blood, obtained at baseline. Every receptor here comes from an adult who was a healthcare worker with PCR-confirmed SARS-CoV-2 infection or an uninfected control (not recorded which).

This clonotype was detected many times. The chain employs TRBV5-1 and TRBJ2-3, with D perhaps TRBD1 (5 bases). Trimming took 5 bases from V and 0 from J, leaving 13 bases between them. Germline V gene data show CDR1 as SGHRS and CDR2 as YFSETQ. The CDR3 is 15 residues long. The CDR3 spells CASSPRGSSTDTQYF. Written as DNA, the CDR3 is TGCGCCAGCAGTCCAAGGGGATCTAGCACAGATACGCAGTATTTT.

This clonotype was detected only a few times. The chain is built from TRBV29-1 and TRBJ2-3, with D unclear. Trimming took off 0 bases at V and 2 bases at J, with 12 bases between the two ends. Germline V gene lookup returns CDR1 SQVTM and CDR2 ANQGSEA. The CDR3 runs 15 residues. The CDR3 sequence: CSVEDLWGSTDTQYF. In DNA, the CDR3 is TGCAGCGTTGAAGATCTGTGGGGTTCCACAGATACGCAGTATTTT.

The chain combines TRBV12-3 or TRBV12-4 with TRBJ1-2, with D unresolved. The CDR3 consists of 16 residues. The V and J ends lost 7 bases and 5 bases respectively, with 23 bases between them. Here the CDR3 reads CASNGYSYSGIYGYTF. CDR3 DNA: TGTGCCAGCAATGGGTACTCCTACAGCGGGATATATGGCTACACCTTC.

The rearrangement uses TRBV12-2 and TRBJ2-7; the table's D call of TRBD2 was not tested on the DNA. TRBV12-2 is recorded as a pseudogene. The CDR3 has 16 residues. In DNA form, the CDR3 reads TGTGCAAGTCGACCTACCGGGACTAGCGGATCCTACGAGCAGTACTTC. Protein product: CASRPTGTSGSYEQYF.

This clonotype has only a few counts. The chain uses TRBV27 and TRBJ1-2; D is undetermined. V lost 2 bases, J lost 7 bases, and 23 bases lay in between. The CDR3 has 17 amino acids. Germline-derived CDR1 and CDR2 are MNHEY and SMNVEV (reference sequence). CDR3 DNA: TGTGCCAGCAGTTTACGTCCGGACCCTCCCCTGATGGTTGGCTACACCTTC. Its protein product is CASSLRPDPPLMVGYTF.

Regarding this clonotype: A read error is possible here, since a much larger clone lies one base away. The rearrangement joins TRBV7-6 to TRBJ1-2; D is unresolved. Per the germline V gene, CDR1 is SGHVS and CDR2 is FNYEAQ. Trimming pared 5 bases from V and 0 bases from J, leaving 10 bases between. The length of the CDR3 is 14 residues. The CDR3 loop is CASSTGPANYGYTF. DNA for the CDR3: TGTGCCAGCAGCACCGGACCAGCTAACTATGGCTACACCTTC.

This clonotype has ten or more counts. The rearrangement joins TRBV24-1 to TRBJ1-2; TRBD1 aligns across 8 bases. The germline V gene encodes CDR1 KGHDR and CDR2 SFDVKD. Losses at the gene ends were 7 bases for V and 7 bases for J; bases not matched to a gene: 7. The CDR3 runs to 13 residues. The CDR3 reads CATSFGTGTGYTF. CDR3 sequence (DNA): TGTGCCACCAGCTTCGGGACAGGCACTGGCTACACCTTC.

The genes are TRBV4-1 and TRBJ2-4; 7 bases line up with TRBD1. V was pared by 1 base and J by 15 bases, with 6 bases of the junction left unmatched. Germline assignment: CDR1 MGHRA and CDR2 YSYEKL. The CDR3 is 12 residues long. The CDR3 spells CASSQGWGQRYF. The CDR3, as DNA: TGCGCCAGCAGCCAAGGTTGGGGACAGCGGTACTTC.

The chain carries TRBV5-1 and TRBJ2-1, with 13 bases lining up with TRBD2. This CDR3 contains 15 residues. The J segment lost 10 bases and the V segment lost 5 bases, leaving 9 bases of the junction unmatched. Per germline, CDR1 SGHRS and CDR2 YFSETQ. The chain's CDR3 is CASSSTSGGYREQFF. CDR3 coding DNA: TGCGCCAGCAGTTCGACTAGCGGGGGGTACAGGGAGCAGTTCTTC. The full variable domain, its missing parts supplied by reference TRBV5-1 and TRBJ2-1, is KAGVTQTPRYLIKTRGQQVTLSCSPISGHRSVSWYQQTPGQGLQFLFEYFSETQRNKGNFPGRFSGRQFSNSRSEMNVSTLELGDSALYLCASSSTSGGYREQFFGPGTRLTVL.

This clonotype came up many times. J is TRBJ2-1 and V is TRBV5-4; TRBD2 matches at 10 bases. Trimming took 0 bases from V and 6 from J; bases not matched to a gene: 3. Germline values: CDR1 SGHNT, CDR2 YYREEE (reference sequence). The CDR3 is made up of 15 amino acids. The CDR3 sequence: CASSLVQRGGNEQFF. The CDR3 DNA reads as TGTGCCAGCAGCTTGGTGCAGCGGGGGGGCAATGAGCAGTTCTTC.